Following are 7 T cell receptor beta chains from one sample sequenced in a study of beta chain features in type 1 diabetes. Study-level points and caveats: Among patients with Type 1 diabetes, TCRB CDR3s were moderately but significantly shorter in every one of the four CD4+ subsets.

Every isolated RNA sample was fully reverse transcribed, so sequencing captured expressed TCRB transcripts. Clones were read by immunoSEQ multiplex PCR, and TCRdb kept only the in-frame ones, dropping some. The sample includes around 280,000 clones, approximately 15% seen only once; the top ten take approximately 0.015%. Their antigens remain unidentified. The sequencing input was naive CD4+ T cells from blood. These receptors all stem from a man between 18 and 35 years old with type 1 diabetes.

CDR3 region: CASSLSRVNTEAFF. CDR3 bases: TGTGCCAGCTCACTATCCAGGGTGAACACTGAAGCTTTCTTT. The chain joins TRBV18 to TRBJ1-1; D may be TRBD1 (5 bases). The V gene lost 4 bases and the J gene lost 0 bases, with 9 bases spanning the gap. Per the germline V gene, CDR1 is KGHSH and CDR2 is LQKENI. This CDR3 is 14 amino acids long.

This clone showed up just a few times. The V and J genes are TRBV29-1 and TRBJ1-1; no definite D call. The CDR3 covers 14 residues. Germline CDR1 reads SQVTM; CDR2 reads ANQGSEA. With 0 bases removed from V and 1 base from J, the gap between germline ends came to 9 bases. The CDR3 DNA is TGCAGCGTTGAAGATCTTGGCAGGAACACTGAAGCTTTCTTT. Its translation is CSVEDLGRNTEAFF.

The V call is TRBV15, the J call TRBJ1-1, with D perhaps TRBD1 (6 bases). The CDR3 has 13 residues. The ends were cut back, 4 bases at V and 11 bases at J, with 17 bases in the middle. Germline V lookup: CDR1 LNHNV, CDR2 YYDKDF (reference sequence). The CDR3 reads CATSMGDILGAFF. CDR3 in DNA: TGTGCCACCAGCATGGGGGACATACTGGGGGCTTTCTTT.

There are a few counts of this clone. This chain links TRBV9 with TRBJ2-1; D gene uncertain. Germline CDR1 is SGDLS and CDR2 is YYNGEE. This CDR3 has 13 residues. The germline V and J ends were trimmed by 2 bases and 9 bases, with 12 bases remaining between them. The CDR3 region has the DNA TGTGCCAGCAGCGTTATAACGGGTGGTGAGCAGTTCTTC. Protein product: CASSVITGGEQFF.

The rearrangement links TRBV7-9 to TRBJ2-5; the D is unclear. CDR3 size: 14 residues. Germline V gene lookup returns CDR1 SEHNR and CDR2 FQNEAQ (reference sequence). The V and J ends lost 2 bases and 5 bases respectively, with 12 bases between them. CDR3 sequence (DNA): TGTGCCAGCAGCTTACGGTTGAGGCCGGAGACCCAGTACTTC. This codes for CASSLRLRPETQYF.

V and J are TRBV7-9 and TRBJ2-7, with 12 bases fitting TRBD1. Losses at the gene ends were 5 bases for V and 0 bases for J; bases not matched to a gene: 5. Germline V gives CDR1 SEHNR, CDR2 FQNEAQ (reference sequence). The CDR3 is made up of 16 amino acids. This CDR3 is CASSEGTGGSSYEQYF. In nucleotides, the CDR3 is TGTGCCAGCAGCGAAGGGACAGGGGGCAGCTCCTACGAGCAGTACTTC. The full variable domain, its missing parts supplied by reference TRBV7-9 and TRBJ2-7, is DTGVSQNPRHKITKRGQNVTFRCDPISEHNRLYWYRQTLGQGPEFLTYFQNEAQLEKSRLLSDRFSAERPKGSFSTLEIQRTEQGDSAMYLCASSEGTGGSSYEQYFGPGTRLTVT.

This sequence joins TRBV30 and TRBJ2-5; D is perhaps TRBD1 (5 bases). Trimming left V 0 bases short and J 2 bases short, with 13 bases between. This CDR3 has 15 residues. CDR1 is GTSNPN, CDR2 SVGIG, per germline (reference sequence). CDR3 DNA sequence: TGTGCCTGGAGTGTACTCTCAGGGCGGCAAGAGACCCAGTACTTC. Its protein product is CAWSVLSGRQETQYF.